The 9 T cell receptor beta chains below come from one sample, sequenced in a study of CD8 T cells in ankylosing spondylitis. No antigen has been identified for these receptors. TCRdb redid the calling of the 5' RACE reads with MiXCR, one entry per CDR3 protein. The repertoire holds 200,000 to 250,000 distinct CDR3 sequences, with around 17% as singletons. General study findings and limits: A TCR beta motif of about 8 highly homologous variants appeared characteristic of ankylosing spondylitis blood.

Material for sequencing was blood, either unsorted or a sorted T cell fraction (not recorded which). The source of these receptors is a male donor with ankylosing spondylitis.

This clonotype has just a few counts. V usage is TRBV15 and J usage is TRBJ2-7; D gene ambiguous. Germline CDR1 and CDR2: LNHNV and YYDKDF (reference sequence). CDR3 length: 15 residues. The V end lost 0 bases, the J end lost 4 bases, and 13 bases lay between the germline ends. The CDR3 loop is CATSREPGSGYEQYF. The CDR3 nucleotides read TGTGCCACCAGCAGAGAACCGGGTTCTGGATACGAGCAGTACTTC.

The DNA of the CDR3 is TGTGCCAGCAGACACGACCGGGACATCTCCTCTGGGGCCAACGTCCTGACTTTC. Its protein product is CASRHDRDISSGANVLTF. The chain carries TRBV11-1 and TRBJ2-6; D possibly corresponds to TRBD1 (6 bases). The germline CDR1 and CDR2 sequences are SGHAT and FQDESV (reference sequence). V lost 6 bases, J lost 0 bases, and 18 bases lay in between. The CDR3 spans 18 residues.

In its sample, this clonotype was seen a few times. V usage is TRBV4-3 and J usage is TRBJ2-2; TRBD2 aligns across 7 bases. Germline CDR1 LGHNA, CDR2 YSLEER. After removal of 0 bases from V and 4 bases from J, the junction contained 5 bases not matched to a gene. The CDR3 length is 16 residues. CDR3 nucleotides: TGCGCCAGCAGCCAAGATGTGGCGGGAGTCACCGGGGAGCTGTTTTTT. The encoded protein is CASSQDVAGVTGELFF.

This clonotype was seen only a few times. CDR3 nucleotide sequence: TGTGCCAGCAGTTCCGGCAATCAGCCCCAGCATTTT. Its protein is CASSSGNQPQHF. This chain links TRBV6-6 with TRBJ1-5; the D is unclear. CDR3 length: 12 residues. V gave up 4 bases and J gave up 2 bases, with 3 bases separating them. CDR1 and CDR2 from the germline V gene are MNHNY and SVGAGI (reference sequence).

The rearrangement links TRBV7-9 to TRBJ2-1; a weak D match, TRBD2 (5 bases). V lost 4 bases and J lost 2, with 12 bases in between. CDR1 is SEHNR and CDR2 is FQNEAQ in the germline V gene (reference sequence). This CDR3 region has 15 residues. CDR3 coding DNA: TGTGCCAGCAGCTCCTCTTACGGGACCTACAATGAGCAGTTCTTC. The encoded protein is CASSSSYGTYNEQFF.

The chain joins TRBV10-2 to TRBJ1-3; possibly TRBD1 for D (6 bases). V lost 4 bases and J 4 bases, leaving 14 bases between the germline ends. CDR3 length: 15 residues. The germline gives CDR1 WSHSY, CDR2 SAAADI. CDR3 sequence: CASSGVGDIGNTIYF. The CDR3 DNA reads as TGCGCCAGCAGTGGAGTAGGGGACATAGGAAACACCATATATTTT.

This clonotype was found a few times. The J gene is TRBJ2-7, the V gene TRBV3-1; no reliable D call. This CDR3 comprises 14 residues. V was cut by 0 bases and J by 6 bases, with 12 bases left in between. CDR1 is LGHDT, CDR2 YNNKEL, per germline (reference sequence). The CDR3 loop reads CASSQDLVFSEQYF. The CDR3 DNA reads TGTGCCAGCAGCCAAGATCTGGTATTCTCCGAGCAGTACTTC.

This clonotype was detected a few times. The chain combines TRBV10-3 with TRBJ2-1; 9 bases map to TRBD1. CDR3 length equals 15 residues. V was pared by 7 bases and J by 7 bases, with 11 bases of the junction left unmatched. Germline CDR1 reads ENHRY; CDR2 reads SYGVKD. The CDR3 region is CAIKDRGSWGNEQFF. In DNA form, the CDR3 reads TGTGCCATCAAGGACAGGGGATCCTGGGGTAATGAGCAGTTCTTC.

The sample holds a few counts of this clonotype. This chain joins TRBV5-1 and TRBJ2-3; weak D call: TRBD1 (6 bases). Germline lookup yields CDR1 SGHRS and CDR2 YFSETQ. The V end lost 3 bases, the J end lost 1 base, and 15 bases lay between the germline ends. The CDR3 consists of 16 residues. The DNA for the CDR3 is TGCGCCAGCAGCTCCGGACAGTCAGGGGGCACAGATACGCAGTATTTT. Amino acids: CASSSGQSGGTDTQYF.